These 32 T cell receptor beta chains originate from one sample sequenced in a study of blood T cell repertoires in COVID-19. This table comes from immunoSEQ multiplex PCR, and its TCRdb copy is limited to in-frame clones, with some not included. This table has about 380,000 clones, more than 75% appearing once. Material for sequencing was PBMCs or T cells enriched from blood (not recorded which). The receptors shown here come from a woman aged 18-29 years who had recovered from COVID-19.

The CDR3 reads CASLGRDYGYTF. The CDR3 DNA follows: TGTGCCAGCTTAGGGAGGGACTATGGCTACACCTTC. V is TRBV19 and J is TRBJ1-2; the D is unclear. CDR3 size: 12 residues. V shed 9 bases and J shed 3 bases, with 11 bases lying between them. From germline, CDR1 is LNHDA and CDR2 SQIVND (reference sequence).

The CDR3 DNA reads as TGCGCCAGCAGCTTATCAGAGGAGGAGACCCAGTACTTC. Translating it yields CASSLSEEETQYF. The rearrangement joins TRBV5-1 to TRBJ2-5; no definite D call. In germline, CDR1 is SGHRS, CDR2 YFSETQ. V shed 2 bases and J shed 5 bases, with 10 bases lying between them. This CDR3 contains 13 residues.

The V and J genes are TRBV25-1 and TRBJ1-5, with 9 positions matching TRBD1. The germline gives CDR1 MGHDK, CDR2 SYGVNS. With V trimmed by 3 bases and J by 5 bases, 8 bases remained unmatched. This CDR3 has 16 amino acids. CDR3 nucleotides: TGTGCCAGCAGTGATATGGGACAGGGACCGGATCAGCCCCAGCATTTT. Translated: CASSDMGQGPDQPQHF.

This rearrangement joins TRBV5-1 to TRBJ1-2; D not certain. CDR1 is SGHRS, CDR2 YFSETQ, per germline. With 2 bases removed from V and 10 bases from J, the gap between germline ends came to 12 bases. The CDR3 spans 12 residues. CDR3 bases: TGCGCCAGCAGCTTAAAGGACTCGGTCTACACCTTC. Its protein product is CASSLKDSVYTF.

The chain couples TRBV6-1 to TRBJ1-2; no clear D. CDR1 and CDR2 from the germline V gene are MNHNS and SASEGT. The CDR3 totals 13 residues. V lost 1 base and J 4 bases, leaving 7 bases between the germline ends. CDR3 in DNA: TGTGCCAGCAGTGAAGGGAGACCCTATGGCTACACCTTC. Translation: CASSEGRPYGYTF.

The DNA for the CDR3 is TGTGCCAGCGCGGGGAGTTGGAGTGAAAAACTGTTTTTT. It yields the protein CASAGSWSEKLFF. The V gene is TRBV6-5, the J gene TRBJ1-4; D is unclear. Deletions cut 8 bases from V and 7 bases from J, with 14 bases between. The CDR3 extends over 13 amino acids. The germline gives CDR1 MNHEY, CDR2 SVGAGI.

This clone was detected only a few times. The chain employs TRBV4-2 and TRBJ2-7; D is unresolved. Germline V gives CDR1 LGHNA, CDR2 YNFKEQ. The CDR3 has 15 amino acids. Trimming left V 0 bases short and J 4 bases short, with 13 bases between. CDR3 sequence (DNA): TGTGCCAGCAGCCAAGATTTCAGCGAAGCTTACGAGCAGTACTTC. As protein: CASSQDFSEAYEQYF.

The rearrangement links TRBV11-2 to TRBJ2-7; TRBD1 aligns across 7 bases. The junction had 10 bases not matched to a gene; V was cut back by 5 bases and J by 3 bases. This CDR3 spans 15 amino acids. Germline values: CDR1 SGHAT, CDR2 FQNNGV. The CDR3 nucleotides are TGTGCCAGCAGCAGACCGGGACAGAATTTCTACGAGCAGTACTTC. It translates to CASSRPGQNFYEQYF.

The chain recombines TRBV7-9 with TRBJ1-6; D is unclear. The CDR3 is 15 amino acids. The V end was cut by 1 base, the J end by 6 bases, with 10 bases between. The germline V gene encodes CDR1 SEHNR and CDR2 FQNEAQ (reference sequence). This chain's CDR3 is CASSLVLKLNSPLHF. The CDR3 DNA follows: TGTGCCAGCAGCTTAGTTTTAAAGCTTAATTCACCCCTCCACTTT.

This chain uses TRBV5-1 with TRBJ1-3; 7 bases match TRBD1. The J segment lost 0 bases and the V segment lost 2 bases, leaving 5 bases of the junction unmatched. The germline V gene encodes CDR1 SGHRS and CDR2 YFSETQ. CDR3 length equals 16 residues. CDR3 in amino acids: CASSLRQGLSGNTIYF. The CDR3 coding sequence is TGCGCCAGCAGCTTACGACAGGGACTCTCTGGAAACACCATATATTTT.

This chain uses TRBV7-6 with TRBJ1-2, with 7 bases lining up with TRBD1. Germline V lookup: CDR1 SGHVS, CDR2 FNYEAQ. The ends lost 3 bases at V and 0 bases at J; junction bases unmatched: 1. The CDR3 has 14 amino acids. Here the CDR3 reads CASSLDRTNYGYTF. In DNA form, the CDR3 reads TGTGCCAGCAGCTTGGACAGGACTAACTATGGCTACACCTTC.

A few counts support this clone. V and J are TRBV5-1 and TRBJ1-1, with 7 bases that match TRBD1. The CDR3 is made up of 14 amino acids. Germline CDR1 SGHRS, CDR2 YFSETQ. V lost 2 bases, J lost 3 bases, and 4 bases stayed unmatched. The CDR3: CASSFQDRYTEAFF. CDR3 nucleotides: TGCGCCAGCAGCTTCCAGGACAGGTACACTGAAGCTTTCTTT.

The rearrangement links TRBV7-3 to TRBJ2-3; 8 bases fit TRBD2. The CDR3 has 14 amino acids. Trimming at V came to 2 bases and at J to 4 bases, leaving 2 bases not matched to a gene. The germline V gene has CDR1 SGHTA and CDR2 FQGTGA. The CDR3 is CASSLYGGADTQYF. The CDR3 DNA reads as TGTGCCAGCAGCTTATACGGGGGGGCAGATACGCAGTATTTT.

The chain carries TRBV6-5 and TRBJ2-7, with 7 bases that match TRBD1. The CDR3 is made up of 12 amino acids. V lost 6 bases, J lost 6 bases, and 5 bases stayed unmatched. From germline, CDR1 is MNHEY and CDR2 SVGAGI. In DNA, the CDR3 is TGTGCCAGCAGCCTACCAGGGGGCGAGCAGTACTTC. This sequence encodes CASSLPGGEQYF.

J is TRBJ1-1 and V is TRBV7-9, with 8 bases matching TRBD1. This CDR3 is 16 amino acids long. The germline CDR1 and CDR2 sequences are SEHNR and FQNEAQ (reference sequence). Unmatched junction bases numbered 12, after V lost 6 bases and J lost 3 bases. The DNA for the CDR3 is TGTGCCAGCAGACCTAAGTGGCAGGGGGCGGACACTGAAGCTTTCTTT. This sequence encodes CASRPKWQGADTEAFF. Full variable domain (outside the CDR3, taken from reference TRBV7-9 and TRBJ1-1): DTGVSQNPRHKITKRGQNVTFRCDPISEHNRLYWYRQTLGQGPEFLTYFQNEAQLEKSRLLSDRFSAERPKGSFSTLEIQRTEQGDSAMYLCASRPKWQGADTEAFFGQGTRLTVV.

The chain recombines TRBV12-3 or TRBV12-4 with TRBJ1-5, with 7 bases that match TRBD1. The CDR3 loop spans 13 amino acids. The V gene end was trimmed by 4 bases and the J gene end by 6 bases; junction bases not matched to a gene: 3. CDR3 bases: TGTGCCAGCAGTTACAGGGACAGTCAGCCCCAGCATTTT. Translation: CASSYRDSQPQHF.

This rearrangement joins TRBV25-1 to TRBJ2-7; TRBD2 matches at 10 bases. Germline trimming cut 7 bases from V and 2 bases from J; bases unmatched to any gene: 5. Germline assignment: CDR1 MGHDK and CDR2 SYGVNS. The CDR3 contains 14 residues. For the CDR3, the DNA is TGTGCCAGCACTAGCGGGGGAAAAGCCTACGAGCAGTACTTC. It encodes CASTSGGKAYEQYF.

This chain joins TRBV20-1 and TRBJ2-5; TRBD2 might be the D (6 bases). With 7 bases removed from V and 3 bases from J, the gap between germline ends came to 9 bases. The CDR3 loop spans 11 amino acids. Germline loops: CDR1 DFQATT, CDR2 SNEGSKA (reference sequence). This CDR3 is CSEGGKETQYF. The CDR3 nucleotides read TGCAGTGAGGGCGGGAAAGAGACCCAGTACTTC.

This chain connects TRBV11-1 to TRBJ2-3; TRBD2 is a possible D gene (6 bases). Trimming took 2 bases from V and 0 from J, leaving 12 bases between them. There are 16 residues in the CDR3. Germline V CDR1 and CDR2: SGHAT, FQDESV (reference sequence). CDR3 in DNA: TGTGCCAGCAGCTTAATTTGGGGGGTTAGCACAGATACGCAGTATTTT. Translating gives CASSLIWGVSTDTQYF.

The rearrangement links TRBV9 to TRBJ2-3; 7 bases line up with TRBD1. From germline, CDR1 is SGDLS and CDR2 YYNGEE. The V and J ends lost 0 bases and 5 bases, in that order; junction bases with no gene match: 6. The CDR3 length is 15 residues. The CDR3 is CASSVVGTAKDTQYF. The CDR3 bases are TGTGCCAGCAGCGTAGTTGGGACAGCCAAAGATACGCAGTATTTT.

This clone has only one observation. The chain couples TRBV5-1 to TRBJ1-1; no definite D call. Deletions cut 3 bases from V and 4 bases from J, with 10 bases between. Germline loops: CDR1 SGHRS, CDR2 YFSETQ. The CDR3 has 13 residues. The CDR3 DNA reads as TGCGCCAGCAGCTCCGACTTCGGCACTGAAGCTTTCTTT. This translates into CASSSDFGTEAFF.

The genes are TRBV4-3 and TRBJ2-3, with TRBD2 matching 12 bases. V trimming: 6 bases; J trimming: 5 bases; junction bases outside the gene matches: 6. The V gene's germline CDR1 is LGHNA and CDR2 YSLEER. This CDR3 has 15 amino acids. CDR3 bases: TGCGCCAGCAGTCGGACTAGCGGGGTAGGAGATACGCAGTATTTT. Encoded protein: CASSRTSGVGDTQYF.

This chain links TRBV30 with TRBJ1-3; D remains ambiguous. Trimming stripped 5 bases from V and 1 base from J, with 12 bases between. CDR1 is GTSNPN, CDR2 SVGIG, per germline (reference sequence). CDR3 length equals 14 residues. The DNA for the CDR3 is TGTGCCTGGGGGGAGGGATATTCTGGAAACACCATATATTTT. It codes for CAWGEGYSGNTIYF.

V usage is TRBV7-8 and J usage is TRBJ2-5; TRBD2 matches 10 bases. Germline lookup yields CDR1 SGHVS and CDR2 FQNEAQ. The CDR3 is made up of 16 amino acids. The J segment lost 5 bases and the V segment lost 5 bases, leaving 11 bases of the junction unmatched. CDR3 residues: CASSLRRAGGLETQYF. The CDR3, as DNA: TGTGCCAGCAGCCTTAGGAGAGCGGGGGGGCTGGAGACCCAGTACTTC.

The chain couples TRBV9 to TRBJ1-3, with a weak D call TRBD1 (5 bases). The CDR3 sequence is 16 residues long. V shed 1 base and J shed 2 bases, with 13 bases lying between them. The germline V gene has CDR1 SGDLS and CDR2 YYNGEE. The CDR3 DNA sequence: TGTGCCAGCAGCGTATTTGGGGGGTTAACTGGAAACACCATATATTTT. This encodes CASSVFGGLTGNTIYF.

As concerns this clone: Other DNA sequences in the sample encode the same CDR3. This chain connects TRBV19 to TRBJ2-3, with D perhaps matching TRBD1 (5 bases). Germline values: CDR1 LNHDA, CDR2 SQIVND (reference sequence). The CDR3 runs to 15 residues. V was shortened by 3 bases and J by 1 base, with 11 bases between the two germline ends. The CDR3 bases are TGTGCCAGTAGTATTGGGCAGGGCGGCACAGATACGCAGTATTTT. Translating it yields CASSIGQGGTDTQYF.

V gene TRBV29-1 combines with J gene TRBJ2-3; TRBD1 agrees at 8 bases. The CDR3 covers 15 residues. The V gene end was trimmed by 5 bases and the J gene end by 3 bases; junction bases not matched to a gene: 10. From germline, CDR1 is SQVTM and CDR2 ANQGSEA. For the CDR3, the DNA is TGCAGCGTTTGGGACAGGCACAGTAGGACAGATACGCAGTATTTT. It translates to CSVWDRHSRTDTQYF.

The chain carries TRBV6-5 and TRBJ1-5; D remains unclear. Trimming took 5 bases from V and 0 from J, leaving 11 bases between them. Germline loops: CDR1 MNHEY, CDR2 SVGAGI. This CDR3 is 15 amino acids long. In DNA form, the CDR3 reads TGTGCCAGCAGTCGGGTCTCAAATAGCAATCAGCCCCAGCATTTT. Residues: CASSRVSNSNQPQHF.

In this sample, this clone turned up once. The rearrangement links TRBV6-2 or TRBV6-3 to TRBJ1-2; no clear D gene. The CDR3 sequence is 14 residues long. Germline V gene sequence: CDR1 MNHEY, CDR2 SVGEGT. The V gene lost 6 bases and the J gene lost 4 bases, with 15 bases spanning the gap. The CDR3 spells CASSRQSAGYGYTF. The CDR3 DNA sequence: TGTGCCAGCAGCCGTCAATCAGCGGGCTATGGCTACACCTTC.

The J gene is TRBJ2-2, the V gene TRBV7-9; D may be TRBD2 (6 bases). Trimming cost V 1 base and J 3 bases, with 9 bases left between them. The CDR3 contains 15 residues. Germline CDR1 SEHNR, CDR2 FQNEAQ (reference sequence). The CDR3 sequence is CASSLGLVDTGELFF. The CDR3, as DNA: TGTGCCAGCAGCTTAGGACTAGTGGACACCGGGGAGCTGTTTTTT.

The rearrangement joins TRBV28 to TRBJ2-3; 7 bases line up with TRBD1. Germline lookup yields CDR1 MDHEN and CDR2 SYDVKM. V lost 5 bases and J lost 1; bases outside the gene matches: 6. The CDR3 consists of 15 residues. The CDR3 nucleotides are TGTGCCAGCAGTGGATCTGGACAGGGCACAGATACGCAGTATTTT. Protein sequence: CASSGSGQGTDTQYF.

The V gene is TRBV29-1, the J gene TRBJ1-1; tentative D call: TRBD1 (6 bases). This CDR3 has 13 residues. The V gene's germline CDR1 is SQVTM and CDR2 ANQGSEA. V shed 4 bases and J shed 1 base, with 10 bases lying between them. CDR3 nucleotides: TGCAGCGTTGTCGGACAGCAGAACACTGAAGCTTTCTTT. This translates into CSVVGQQNTEAFF.